The 30 T cell receptor beta chains below all came from one sample that was sequenced in a study of radiation and T cells in renal cell carcinoma. Produced via immunoSEQ multiplex PCR; TCRdb's table is partial and in-frame only. The data show 130,000 to 150,000 clones, with about 85% seen just once and roughly 4% held by the top ten. Time point specified: baseline pretreatment blood. Treatment meaning: 15 Gy SBRT to primary tumor, nephrectomy 4 weeks later. Sequenced material: blood, taken from a patient whose treatment included radiotherapy and nephrectomy. These receptor sequences come from a woman in her seventies with renal cell carcinoma.

The genes are TRBV5-4 and TRBJ2-2; D is uncertain. The CDR3 is 15 amino acids. Trimming shortened V by 4 bases and J by 6 bases, and 16 bases separated the two germline ends. Germline V lookup: CDR1 SGHNT, CDR2 YYREEE (reference sequence). CDR3 amino acids: CASSPALESPGELFF. CDR3 DNA: TGTGCCAGCAGCCCCGCCTTGGAAAGTCCCGGGGAGCTGTTTTTT.

This chain joins TRBV9 and TRBJ1-2; 10 positions agree with TRBD1. In germline, CDR1 is SGDLS, CDR2 YYNGEE. The junction had 5 bases not matched to a gene; V was cut back by 3 bases and J by 3 bases. The CDR3 sequence is 15 residues long. CDR3 in amino acids: CASSGQGALHYGYTF. In DNA form, the CDR3 reads TGTGCCAGCAGCGGACAGGGGGCCTTACACTATGGCTACACCTTC.

This clone is a singleton in its sample. The chain joins TRBV5-1 to TRBJ2-2; 8 bases are a match to TRBD2. This CDR3 is built from 16 residues. J was trimmed by 3 bases and V by 5 bases; bases with no gene match: 9. Germline V CDR1 and CDR2: SGHRS, YFSETQ. The DNA for the CDR3 is TGCGCCAGCAGTTCAGGCCAGCGGGGGCACACCGGGGAGCTGTTTTTT. Its protein product is CASSSGQRGHTGELFF. Full variable domain (outside the CDR3, taken from reference TRBV5-1 and TRBJ2-2): KAGVTQTPRYLIKTRGQQVTLSCSPISGHRSVSWYQQTPGQGLQFLFEYFSETQRNKGNFPGRFSGRQFSNSRSEMNVSTLELGDSALYLCASSSGQRGHTGELFFGEGSRLTVL.

Only a few counts were recorded for this clone. J is TRBJ2-2 and V is TRBV7-2; 7 nucleotides match TRBD1. This CDR3 has 14 residues. V lost 3 bases, J lost 3 bases, and 1 base stayed unmatched. Germline V CDR1 and CDR2: SGHTA, FQGNSA. The CDR3 nucleotides are TGTGCCAGCAGCTTCGGGACAGACACCGGGGAGCTGTTTTTT. It is translated as CASSFGTDTGELFF.

In regard to this clone: Other DNA sequences of this sample code for an identical CDR3. The chain is built from TRBV30 and TRBJ2-1; 8 bases are shared with TRBD2. Germline assignment: CDR1 GTSNPN and CDR2 SVGIG (reference sequence). This CDR3 comprises 13 residues. V was pared by 5 bases and J by 1 base, with 1 base of the junction left unmatched. The CDR3 region is CAWRGGSYNEQFF. In DNA form, the CDR3 reads TGTGCCTGGCGGGGGGGGTCCTACAATGAGCAGTTCTTC. The variable domain in full, completed from reference TRBV30 and TRBJ2-1, reads SQTIHQWPATLVQPVGSPLSLECTVEGTSNPNLYWYRQAAGRGLQLLFYSVGIGQISSEVPQNLSASRPQDRQFILSSKKLLLSDSGFYLCAWRGGSYNEQFFGPGTRLTVL.

In its sample, this clone was seen once. This rearrangement joins TRBV9 to TRBJ1-1, with no clear D. The CDR3 runs 13 residues. V was pared by 4 bases and J by 3 bases, with 10 bases between. CDR1 and CDR2 (germline): SGDLS, YYNGEE. As DNA, the CDR3 is TGTGCCAGCAGCAAAACGGGGTACACTGAAGCTTTCTTT. This gives the protein CASSKTGYTEAFF.

The table lists this clone with a few counts. The chain carries TRBV7-9 and TRBJ2-4, with a weak D call TRBD1 (6 bases). Germline assignment: CDR1 SEHNR and CDR2 FQNEAQ (reference sequence). This CDR3 is 15 amino acids long. Trimming removed 3 bases at V and 2 bases at J, with 11 bases between. CDR3 coding DNA: TGTGCCAGCAGCTTTATCGGACAGACCAAAAACATTCAGTACTTC. Its translation: CASSFIGQTKNIQYF.

This chain joins TRBV6-6 and TRBJ2-7; 7 nucleotides align to TRBD1. This CDR3 has 12 residues. V lost 6 bases to trimming and J lost 6 bases; unmatched junction nucleotides: 5. Germline values: CDR1 MNHNY, CDR2 SVGAGI (reference sequence). DNA for the CDR3: TGTGCCAGCAGCCACAGGGGATCCGAGCAGTACTTC. Amino acids: CASSHRGSEQYF.

The chain links TRBV6-1 to TRBJ1-3; D is unclear. Trimming pared 1 base from V and 2 bases from J, leaving 3 bases between. This CDR3 region has 13 residues. The germline V gene has CDR1 MNHNS and CDR2 SASEGT. DNA of the CDR3: TGTGCCAGCAGTGAAGGAGCTGGAAACACCATATATTTT. Amino acids: CASSEGAGNTIYF.

The chain combines TRBV5-1 with TRBJ2-3; tentatively, D is TRBD2 (7 bases). The CDR3 runs 16 residues. Germline V lookup: CDR1 SGHRS, CDR2 YFSETQ. With 3 bases removed from V and 1 base from J, the gap between germline ends came to 15 bases. The CDR3 nucleotides read TGCGCCAGCAGCTCCTCGGGGGGCGGGGGCACAGATACGCAGTATTTT. It translates to CASSSSGGGGTDTQYF.

This chain uses TRBV29-1 with TRBJ2-1; 7 bases match TRBD2. V gave up 7 bases and J gave up 2 bases; unmatched junction bases: 8. Germline assignment: CDR1 SQVTM and CDR2 ANQGSEA. CDR3 length equals 14 residues. CDR3 nucleotides: TGCAGCGCTGTATCTAGCGGCACCTACAATGAGCAGTTCTTC. Encoded protein: CSAVSSGTYNEQFF.

This rearrangement joins TRBV7-2 to TRBJ1-1; tentative D call: TRBD1 (5 bases). Germline-derived CDR1 and CDR2 are SGHTA and FQGNSA. Between the trimmed V and J ends, which lost 5 bases and 6 bases, there was a span of 16 bases. CDR3 length: 14 residues. CDR3 coding DNA: TGTGCCAGCAGCCAAGCCTTGCGGGGCTCTGAAGCTTTCTTT. Amino acid sequence: CASSQALRGSEAFF.

This clone was found a few times. Germline is not matched at one junction end, which may reflect a read error. The V call is TRBV6-5, the J call TRBJ1-1; D may be TRBD1 (6 bases). The germline gives CDR1 MNHEY, CDR2 SVGAGI. This CDR3 is built from 14 residues. CDR3 sequence (DNA): TGTGCCAGCAGTCCAGCTAGGGGGAACGCTGAAGCTTTCTTT. This encodes CASSPARGNAEAFF.

The V gene is TRBV11-3, the J gene TRBJ2-3; 8 bases agree with TRBD2. Germline V CDR1 and CDR2: SGHNT, YENEEA. The CDR3 length is 14 residues. J gave up 0 bases and V 7 bases, and 3 bases lay outside the gene matches. The CDR3 loop is CASTSGPSTDTQYF. CDR3 coding DNA: TGTGCCAGCACTAGCGGGCCTAGCACAGATACGCAGTATTTT. Drawing the rest from reference TRBV11-3 and TRBJ2-3, the complete variable domain is EAGVVQSPRYKIIEKKQPVAFWCNPISGHNTLYWYLQNLGQGPELLIRYENEEAVDDSQLPKDRFSAERLKGVDSTLKIQPAELGDSAVYLCASTSGPSTDTQYFGPGTRLTVL.

This clone was found a few times. V gene TRBV7-2 combines with J gene TRBJ1-2; no reliable D call. Germline V gene data show CDR1 as SGHTA and CDR2 as FQGNSA. The V end lost 7 bases, the J end lost 3 bases, and 15 bases lay between the germline ends. CDR3 length: 14 amino acids. The CDR3 here is CASNSNVGDYGYTF. The CDR3 DNA is TGTGCCAGCAACTCTAACGTCGGGGACTATGGCTACACCTTC. Full variable domain (remainder filled in from reference TRBV7-2 and TRBJ1-2): GAGVSQSPSNKVTEKGKDVELRCDPISGHTALYWYRQSLGQGLEFLIYFQGNSAPDKSGLPSDRFSAERTGGSVSTLTIQRTQQEDSAVYLCASNSNVGDYGYTFGSGTRLTVV.

The CDR3 loop is CASSTGTNTGELFF. The CDR3 DNA sequence: TGTGCCAGCAGTACCGGCACAAACACCGGGGAGCTGTTTTTT. The chain employs TRBV2 and TRBJ2-2; D ambiguous. Trimming took off 5 bases at V and 2 bases at J, with 9 bases between the two ends. The CDR3 length is 14 residues. Germline values: CDR1 SNHLY, CDR2 FYNNEI.

In its sample, this clone was seen a few times. The rearrangement joins TRBV4-3 to TRBJ1-5; D is undetermined. CDR1 and CDR2 from the germline V gene are LGHNA and YSLEER. The germline V and J ends were trimmed by 4 bases and 4 bases, with 8 bases remaining between them. This CDR3 is built from 13 residues. The CDR3 bases are TGCGCCAGCAGCCCAAGAGGGAATCAGCCCCAGCATTTT. This sequence encodes CASSPRGNQPQHF.

This chain joins TRBV19 and TRBJ2-1; 7 bases fit TRBD2. Per germline, CDR1 LNHDA and CDR2 SQIVND (reference sequence). CDR3 size: 15 residues. V lost 2 bases, J lost 7 bases, and 8 bases stayed unmatched. The CDR3 loop is CASSIFGAGGNEQFF. The CDR3 DNA reads as TGTGCCAGTAGTATATTCGGGGCCGGGGGGAATGAGCAGTTCTTC.

The chain is built from TRBV7-8 and TRBJ2-1; D is tentatively TRBD1 or TRBD2 (6 bases each). In germline, CDR1 is SGHVS, CDR2 FQNEAQ. Trimming removed 2 bases at V and 7 bases at J, with 24 bases between. The CDR3 sequence is 18 residues long. The chain's CDR3 is CASSLFRGRGLLTNEQFF. DNA for the CDR3: TGTGCCAGCAGCTTATTTAGGGGCAGGGGACTTTTGACAAATGAGCAGTTCTTC. Drawing the rest from reference TRBV7-8 and TRBJ2-1, the complete variable domain is GAGVSQSPRYKVAKRGQDVALRCDPISGHVSLFWYQQALGQGPEFLTYFQNEAQLDKSGLPSDRFFAERPEGSVSTLKIQRTQQEDSAVYLCASSLFRGRGLLTNEQFFGPGTRLTVL.

The V and J genes are TRBV6-6 and TRBJ2-1; 9 nucleotides match TRBD2. The CDR3 runs 16 residues. Germline V gives CDR1 MNHNY, CDR2 SVGAGI (reference sequence). After removal of 6 bases from V and 5 bases from J, the junction contained 11 bases not matched to a gene. The CDR3 spells CASSRPTAGGNNEQFF. CDR3 sequence (DNA): TGTGCCAGCAGCCGACCTACGGCGGGGGGGAACAATGAGCAGTTCTTC.

V usage is TRBV5-5 and J usage is TRBJ1-2; D perhaps matches TRBD1 (6 bases). The germline V gene has CDR1 SGHKS and CDR2 YYEKEE (reference sequence). There are 15 residues in the CDR3. V lost 5 bases and J lost 7, with 21 bases in between. The chain's CDR3 is CASSPLDSKRGGYTF. The CDR3, as DNA: TGTGCCAGCAGTCCGCTGGACAGCAAAAGGGGTGGCTACACCTTC. Filled out from reference TRBV5-5 and TRBJ1-2, the complete variable domain reads DAGVTQSPTHLIKTRGQQVTLRCSPISGHKSVSWYQQVLGQGPQFIFQYYEKEERGRGNFPDRFSARQFPNYSSELNVNALLLGDSALYLCASSPLDSKRGGYTFGSGTRLTVV.

This clone was recorded once. V usage is TRBV5-1 and J usage is TRBJ2-1, with a possible D match to TRBD2 (5 bases). The length of the CDR3 is 14 residues. Per germline, CDR1 SGHRS and CDR2 YFSETQ. Trimming left V 1 base short and J 6 bases short, with 11 bases between. The CDR3 here is CASSLSSGLNEQFF. The CDR3 nucleotides read TGCGCCAGCAGCTTGTCGTCTGGACTCAATGAGCAGTTCTTC.

V usage is TRBV2 and J usage is TRBJ1-2; possibly TRBD1 for D (5 bases). The CDR3 is 14 residues long. The V gene lost 3 bases and the J gene lost 4 bases, with 12 bases spanning the gap. Germline CDR1 and CDR2: SNHLY and FYNNEI. The CDR3 DNA is TGTGCCAGCAGTGATCCTCGGGACCCCTATGGCTACACCTTC. This codes for CASSDPRDPYGYTF.

J is TRBJ2-7 and V is TRBV7-8; D possibly matches TRBD1 or TRBD2 (5 bases each). Germline values: CDR1 SGHVS, CDR2 FQNEAQ. V lost 5 bases, J lost 3 bases, and 14 bases lay in between. The CDR3 has 14 residues. The CDR3 is CASSPTGRSYEQYF. The CDR3 coding sequence is TGTGCCAGCAGCCCAACGGGACGGAGCTACGAGCAGTACTTC.

The V gene is TRBV18, the J gene TRBJ2-2; D unresolved. V was clipped by 3 bases and J by 2 bases, with 10 bases between them. The CDR3 extends over 15 amino acids. Per the germline V gene, CDR1 is KGHSH and CDR2 is LQKENI. CDR3 DNA: TGTGCCAGCTCACCGAAGACCGCCAACACCGGGGAGCTGTTTTTT. It yields the protein CASSPKTANTGELFF.

V and J are TRBV6-6 and TRBJ1-5; TRBD1 is a possible D gene (5 bases). CDR1 and CDR2 (germline): MNHNY, SVGAGI (reference sequence). The length of the CDR3 is 16 residues. V lost 0 bases and J lost 1, with 10 bases in between. CDR3 in DNA: TGTGCCAGCAGTTACTCGGGGGGGAGGAGCAATCAGCCCCAGCATTTT. Translating it yields CASSYSGGRSNQPQHF.

The chain uses TRBV7-8 and TRBJ2-7; tentative D call: TRBD1 (5 bases). CDR1 is SGHVS and CDR2 is FQNEAQ in the germline V gene. V lost 5 bases and J lost 4, with 12 bases in between. The CDR3 is 13 residues long. The CDR3 DNA is TGTGCCAGCAGCGTAACCACAGGTTACGAGCAGTACTTC. As protein: CASSVTTGYEQYF.

The V and J genes are TRBV19 and TRBJ1-2; 7 bases match TRBD1. CDR1 and CDR2 from the germline V gene are LNHDA and SQIVND (reference sequence). After removal of 5 bases from V and 9 bases from J, the junction contained 3 bases not matched to a gene. This CDR3 is built from 11 residues. The CDR3 here is CASSHRGRYTF. CDR3 nucleotide sequence: TGTGCCAGTAGTCACAGGGGACGCTACACCTTC. Looking up the rest from reference TRBV19 and TRBJ1-2 gives the full variable domain: DGGITQSPKYLFRKEGQNVTLSCEQNLNHDAMYWYRQDPGQGLRLIYYSQIVNDFQKGDIAEGYSVSREKKESFPLTVTSAQKNPTAFYLCASSHRGRYTFGSGTRLTVV.

The chain links TRBV7-8 to TRBJ1-1, with D tentatively TRBD1 (6 bases). Between the trimmed V and J ends, which lost 2 bases and 1 base, there was a span of 11 bases. Germline V CDR1 and CDR2: SGHVS, FQNEAQ. This CDR3 is 15 amino acids long. The CDR3 DNA follows: TGTGCCAGCAGCTTATTGTGGACAGCGAACACTGAAGCTTTCTTT. This codes for CASSLLWTANTEAFF.

The gene calls are TRBV5-4 and TRBJ2-6; D call uncertain. CDR1 and CDR2 from the germline V gene are SGHNT and YYREEE (reference sequence). The CDR3 is 14 residues long. Trimming left V 4 bases short and J 0 bases short, with 5 bases between. CDR3 nucleotide sequence: TGTGCCAGCAGCACTCCCTCTGGGGCCAACGTCCTGACTTTC. Its protein product is CASSTPSGANVLTF.